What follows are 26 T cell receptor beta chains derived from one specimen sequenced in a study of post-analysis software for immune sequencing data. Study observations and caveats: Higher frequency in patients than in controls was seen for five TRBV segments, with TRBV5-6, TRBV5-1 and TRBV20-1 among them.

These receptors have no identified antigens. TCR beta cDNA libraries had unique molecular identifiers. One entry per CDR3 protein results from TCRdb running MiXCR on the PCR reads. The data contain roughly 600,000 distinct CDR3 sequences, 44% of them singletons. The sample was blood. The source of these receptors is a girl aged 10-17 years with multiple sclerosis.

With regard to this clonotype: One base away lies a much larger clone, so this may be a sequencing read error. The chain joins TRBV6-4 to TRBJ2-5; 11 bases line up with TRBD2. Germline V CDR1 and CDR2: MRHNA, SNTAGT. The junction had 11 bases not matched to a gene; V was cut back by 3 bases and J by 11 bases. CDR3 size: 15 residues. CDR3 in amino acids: CASSEGTSGHNEQYF. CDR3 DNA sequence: TGTGCCAGCAGTGAAGGGACTAGCGGCCACAATGAGCAGTACTTC.

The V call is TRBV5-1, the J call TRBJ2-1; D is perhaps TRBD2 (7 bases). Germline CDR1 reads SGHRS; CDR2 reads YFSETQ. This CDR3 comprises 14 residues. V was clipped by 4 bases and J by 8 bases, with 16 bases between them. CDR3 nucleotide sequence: TGCGCCAGCAGCATGGGGGGGGGGCGAGATGAGCAGTTCTTC. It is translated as CASSMGGGRDEQFF.

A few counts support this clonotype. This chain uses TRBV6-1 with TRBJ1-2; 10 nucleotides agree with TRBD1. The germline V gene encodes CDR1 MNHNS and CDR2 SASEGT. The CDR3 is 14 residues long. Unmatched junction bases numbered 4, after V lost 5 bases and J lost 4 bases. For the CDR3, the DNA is TGTGCCAGCAGTCCGGGACAGGGGATCTATGGCTACACCTTC. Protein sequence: CASSPGQGIYGYTF.

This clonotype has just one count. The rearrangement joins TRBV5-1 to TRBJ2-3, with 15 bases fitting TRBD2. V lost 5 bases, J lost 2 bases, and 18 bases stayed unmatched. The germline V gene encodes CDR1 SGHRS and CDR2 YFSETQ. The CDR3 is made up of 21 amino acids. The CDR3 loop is CASRPPRTSGRAVSSTDTQYF. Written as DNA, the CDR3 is TGCGCCAGCAGACCTCCCCGGACTAGCGGGAGGGCCGTGTCTTCCACAGATACGCAGTATTTT.

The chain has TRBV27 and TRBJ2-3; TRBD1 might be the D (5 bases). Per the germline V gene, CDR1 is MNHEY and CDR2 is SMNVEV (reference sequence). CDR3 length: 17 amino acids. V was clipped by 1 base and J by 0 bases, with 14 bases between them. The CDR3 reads CASSLLTGPGSTDTQYF. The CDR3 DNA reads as TGTGCCAGCAGTTTATTGACTGGGCCAGGGAGCACAGATACGCAGTATTTT.

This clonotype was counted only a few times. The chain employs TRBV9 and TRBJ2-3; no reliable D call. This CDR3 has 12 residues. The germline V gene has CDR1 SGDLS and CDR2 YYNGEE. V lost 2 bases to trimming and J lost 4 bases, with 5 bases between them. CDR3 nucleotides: TGTGCCAGCAGCGTTGTCGCAGATACGCAGTATTTT. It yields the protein CASSVVADTQYF.

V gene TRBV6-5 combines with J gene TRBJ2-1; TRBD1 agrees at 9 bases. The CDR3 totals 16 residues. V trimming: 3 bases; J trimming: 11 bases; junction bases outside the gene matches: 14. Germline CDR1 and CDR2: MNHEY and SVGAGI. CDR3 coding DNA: TGTGCCAGCAGTTATTCGGGGACAGGGTCTACAATGAAGCAGTTCTTC. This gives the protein CASSYSGTGSTMKQFF.

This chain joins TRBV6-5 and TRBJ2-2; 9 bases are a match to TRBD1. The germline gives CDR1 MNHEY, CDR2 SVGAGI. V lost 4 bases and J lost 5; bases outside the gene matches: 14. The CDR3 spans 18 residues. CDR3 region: CASSSSSPGQGMTGELFF. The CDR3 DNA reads TGTGCCAGCAGTTCGTCAAGTCCCGGACAGGGGATGACCGGGGAGCTGTTTTTT.

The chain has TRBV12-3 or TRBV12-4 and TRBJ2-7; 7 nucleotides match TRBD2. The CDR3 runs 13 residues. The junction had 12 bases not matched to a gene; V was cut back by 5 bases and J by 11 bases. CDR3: CASSLRLVGGEYF. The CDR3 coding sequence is TGTGCCAGCAGTCTCAGACTAGTGGGAGGGGAGTACTTC.

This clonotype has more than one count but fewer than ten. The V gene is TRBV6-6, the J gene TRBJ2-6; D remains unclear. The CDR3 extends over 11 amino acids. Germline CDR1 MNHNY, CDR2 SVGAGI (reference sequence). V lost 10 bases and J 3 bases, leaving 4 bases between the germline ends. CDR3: CAIVGANVLTF. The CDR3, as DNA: TGTGCCATTGTTGGGGCCAACGTCCTGACTTTC.

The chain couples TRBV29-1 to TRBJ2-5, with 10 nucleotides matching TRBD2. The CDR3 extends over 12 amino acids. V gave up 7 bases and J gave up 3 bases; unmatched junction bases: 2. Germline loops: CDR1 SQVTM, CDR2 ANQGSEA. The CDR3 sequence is CSALAGEETQYF. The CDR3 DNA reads TGCAGCGCCCTAGCGGGAGAAGAGACCCAGTACTTC.

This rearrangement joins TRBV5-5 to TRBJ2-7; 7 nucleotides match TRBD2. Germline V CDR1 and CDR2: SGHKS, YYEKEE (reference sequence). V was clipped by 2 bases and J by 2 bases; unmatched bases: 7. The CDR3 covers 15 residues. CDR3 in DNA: TGTGCCAGCAGCTTTCGAGGACTAGGGGCCTACGAGCAGTACTTC. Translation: CASSFRGLGAYEQYF. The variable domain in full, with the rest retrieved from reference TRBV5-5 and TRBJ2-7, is DAGVTQSPTHLIKTRGQQVTLRCSPISGHKSVSWYQQVLGQGPQFIFQYYEKEERGRGNFPDRFSARQFPNYSSELNVNALLLGDSALYLCASSFRGLGAYEQYFGPGTRLTVT.

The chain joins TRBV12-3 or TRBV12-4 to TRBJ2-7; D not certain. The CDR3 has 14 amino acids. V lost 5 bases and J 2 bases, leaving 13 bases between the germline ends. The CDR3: CASSLLRTAYEQYF. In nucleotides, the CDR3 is TGTGCCAGCAGTCTTCTACGGACGGCCTACGAGCAGTACTTC.

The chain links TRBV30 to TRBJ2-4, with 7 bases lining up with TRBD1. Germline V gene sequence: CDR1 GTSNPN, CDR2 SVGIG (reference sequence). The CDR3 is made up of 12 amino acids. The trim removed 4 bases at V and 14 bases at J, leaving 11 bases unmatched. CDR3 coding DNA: TGTGCCTGGACCCGGGGCCGGGACAGAAAGTACTTC. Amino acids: CAWTRGRDRKYF.

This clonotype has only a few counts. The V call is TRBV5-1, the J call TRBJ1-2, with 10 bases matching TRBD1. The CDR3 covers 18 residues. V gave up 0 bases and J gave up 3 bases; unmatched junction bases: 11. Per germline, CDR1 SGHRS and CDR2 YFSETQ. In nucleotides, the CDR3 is TGCGCCAGCAGCTTGGACGGGACAGGGGACCTCCTTGACTATGGCTACACCTTC. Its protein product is CASSLDGTGDLLDYGYTF.

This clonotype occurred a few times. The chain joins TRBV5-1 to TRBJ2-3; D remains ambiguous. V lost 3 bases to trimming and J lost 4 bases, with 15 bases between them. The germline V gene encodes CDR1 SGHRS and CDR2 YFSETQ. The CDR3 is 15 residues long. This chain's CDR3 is CASSSVTVTSDTQYF. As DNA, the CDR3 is TGCGCCAGCAGCTCGGTAACCGTCACGTCAGATACGCAGTATTTT.

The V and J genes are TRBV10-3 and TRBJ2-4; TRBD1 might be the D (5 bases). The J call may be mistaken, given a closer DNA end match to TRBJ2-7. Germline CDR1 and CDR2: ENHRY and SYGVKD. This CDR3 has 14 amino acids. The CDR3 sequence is CAISESGRTYEQYF. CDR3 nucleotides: TGTGCCATCAGTGAGTCGGGGCGAACCTACGAGCAGTACTTC.

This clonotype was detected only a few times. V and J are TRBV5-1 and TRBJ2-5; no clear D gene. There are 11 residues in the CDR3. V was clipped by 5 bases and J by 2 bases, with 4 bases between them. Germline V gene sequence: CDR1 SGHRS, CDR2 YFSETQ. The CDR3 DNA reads TGCGCCAGCAGGATGCAAGAGACCCAGTACTTC. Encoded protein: CASRMQETQYF.

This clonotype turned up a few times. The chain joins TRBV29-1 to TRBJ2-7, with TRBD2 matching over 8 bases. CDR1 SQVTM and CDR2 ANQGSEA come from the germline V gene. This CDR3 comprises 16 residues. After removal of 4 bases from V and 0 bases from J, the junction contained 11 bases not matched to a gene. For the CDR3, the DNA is TGCAGCGTTGCTCAGCGGGAGAGGCGGTACTCCTACGAGCAGTACTTC. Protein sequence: CSVAQRERRYSYEQYF.

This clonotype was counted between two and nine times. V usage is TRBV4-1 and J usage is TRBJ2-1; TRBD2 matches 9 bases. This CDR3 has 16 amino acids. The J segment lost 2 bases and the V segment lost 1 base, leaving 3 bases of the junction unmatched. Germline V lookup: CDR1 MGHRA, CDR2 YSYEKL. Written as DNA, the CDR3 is TGCGCCAGCAGCCAAGTTGGCGGGGGGGCCTACAATGAGCAGTTCTTC. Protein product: CASSQVGGGAYNEQFF.

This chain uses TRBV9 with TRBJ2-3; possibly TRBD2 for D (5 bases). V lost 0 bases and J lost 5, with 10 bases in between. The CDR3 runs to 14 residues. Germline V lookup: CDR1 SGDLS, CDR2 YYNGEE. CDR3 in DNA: TGTGCCAGCAGCGTAGTTCCCGGAGGAGATACGCAGTATTTT. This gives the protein CASSVVPGGDTQYF.

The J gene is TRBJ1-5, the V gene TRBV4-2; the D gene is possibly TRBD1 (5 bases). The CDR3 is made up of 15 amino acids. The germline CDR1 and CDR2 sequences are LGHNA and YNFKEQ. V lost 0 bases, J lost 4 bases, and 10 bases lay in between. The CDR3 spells CASSQDVSGNQPQHF. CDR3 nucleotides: TGTGCCAGCAGCCAAGATGTGTCAGGGAATCAGCCCCAGCATTTT.

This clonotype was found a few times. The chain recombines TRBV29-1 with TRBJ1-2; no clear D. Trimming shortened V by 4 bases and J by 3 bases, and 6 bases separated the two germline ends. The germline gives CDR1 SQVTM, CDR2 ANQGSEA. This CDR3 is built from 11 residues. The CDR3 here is CSVGWDYGYTF. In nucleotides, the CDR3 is TGCAGCGTTGGTTGGGACTATGGCTACACCTTC.

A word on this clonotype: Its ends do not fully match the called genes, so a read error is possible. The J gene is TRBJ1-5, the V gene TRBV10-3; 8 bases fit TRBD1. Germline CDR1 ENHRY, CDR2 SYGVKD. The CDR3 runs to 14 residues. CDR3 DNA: TGTGCCGTCAGGAAACAGGGGGACAATCAGCCCCAGCATTTT. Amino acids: CAVRKQGDNQPQHF.

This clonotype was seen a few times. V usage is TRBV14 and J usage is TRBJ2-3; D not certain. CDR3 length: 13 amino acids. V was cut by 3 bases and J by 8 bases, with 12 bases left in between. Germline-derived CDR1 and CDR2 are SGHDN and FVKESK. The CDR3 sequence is CASSHLDWGTQYF. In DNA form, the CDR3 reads TGTGCCAGCAGCCACCTCGATTGGGGTACGCAGTATTTT.

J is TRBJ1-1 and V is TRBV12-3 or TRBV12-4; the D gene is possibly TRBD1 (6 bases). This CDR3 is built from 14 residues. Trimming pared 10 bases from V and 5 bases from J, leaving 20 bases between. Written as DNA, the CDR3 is TGTGCCACTCACATTGGTGGGGGGCGGACTGAAGCTTTCTTT. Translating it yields CATHIGGGRTEAFF.